This TCR beta chain was captured in a study of T-cell memory formation after mild COVID-19 (dated by TCRdb to the early 2020s). Study-wide context: TCR sequence clusters from the two donors were largely donor specific. Longitudinal TCRalpha and TCRbeta repertoire sequencing tracked T-cell clones expanding and contracting after mild COVID-19 in a couple of donors. Two young, previously healthy adult volunteers made up the cohort, one male and one female. The study at large found these results: Some responding clones were detected in pre-infection memory, which suggested that pre-existing cross-reactive memory T cells had joined the SARS-CoV-2 response. Clones that contracted from day 15 to 85 showed balanced CD4/CD8 phenotypes, whereas a second wave of clones that expanded from day 15 to 37 leaned towards CD4+. Whether the second-wave clones peaking on day 37 were SARS-CoV-2 specific was not confirmed. Contracting CD4+ clones appeared mostly in the CM and EM memory subsets, whereas CD8+ clones were enriched in EMRA. The study included only a couple of mild cases, and larger cohorts that include severe cases with pre-infection samples were judged to be necessary.

Trimming takes 0 bases from V and 5 bases from J, and the germline ends sit 13 bases apart. CDR1 and CDR2 were assigned from the germline V gene as LGHNA and YSLEER. The CDR3 goes from the cysteine to the phenylalanine over 15 residues. The sequence is cut down to CDR3 DNA, 45 bases in frame from base 1. This clonotype was counted only a few times. What this receptor recognizes is not known. Base quality data are lacking; no much larger clone is found one base away. TCRdb records Illumina NovaSeq 6000 as the sequencer. TCRalpha and TCRbeta cDNA libraries were built by 5'RACE with constant-segment primers, adding sample barcodes and unique molecular identifiers. Trizol reagent was used to extract RNA from every sample. Libraries were amplified in two PCR steps, with a second sample barcode and Illumina TruSeq adapters added in the second step. Sequencing of the libraries was done on an Illumina NovaSeq, producing 2 x 150 bp paired-end reads. Processing in the source paper ran as follows. With migec v1.2.7, reads were demultiplexed and then collapsed into UMI-guided consensus sequences. Using mixcr v2.1.11, the UMI consensuses were aligned to TRA and TRB V and J templates and assembled into clonotypes. A clonotype was counted as expanded or contracted only when both edgeR and NoisET called the clonotype significant, with the noise models trained on biological replicates. For edgeR calls, the thresholds were a false discovery rate-adjusted p below 0.01 and a log2 fold-change of 1. As an exploratory analysis of dynamics, max-normalized trajectories of the 1000 most abundant clonotypes were examined with PCA combined with hierarchical clustering. Separately sequenced CD4+ and CD8+ repertoires were used to assign the CD4 or CD8 phenotype of responding clones. TCRdb ran its own pipeline on the public reads, namely fastp trimming at Q25 and MiXCR clone calling, and kept in-frame beta chains. Rows merge per CDR3 protein into single entries with the most common DNA and genes. TCRdb, not the original authors, processed these V and J calls. This sample comprises about 440,000 distinct CDR3 sequences, around 20% of them detected only once. 7.5% to 10% of the sample comes from the top ten.

PBMCs were isolated by Ficoll-Paque density gradient centrifugation. The chain employs TRBV4-3 and TRBJ1-1, with the D segment identity uncertain. The sequencing sample was made of PBMCs or a T cell subset sorted from them (not recorded which). The sequence came from an adult woman who had mild COVID-19 (a few samples of this study predate the infection). The sample titles of this study are shuffled in the database, so cell type and time point are left out; the donor was told from shared clones. The CDR3 loop reads CASSQDGLGNTEAFF. The DNA sequence is given as TGCGCCAGCAGCCAAGATGGTCTCGGGAATACTGAAGCTTTCTTT.